This TCR beta chain emerged from a study of vaccination and CD4 T cells after COVID-19. Study-wide background: SARS-CoV-2 PCR on nasal swabs had been positive for the convalescent patients; 8 or 9 were mild and one was severe.

For this clonotype: Its antigen remains unknown.

The Oncomine TCR Beta short-read assay generated sequence data from the DNA of cultured CD4+ T cells. Each CDR3 protein gets one entry after TCRdb re-called the PCR reads with MiXCR. The sample holds around 8,800 distinct CDR3 sequences; 50% to 70% are singletons and the top ten take around 15%. The CDR3 is 14 amino acids. Trimming took 3 bases from V and 2 from J, leaving 11 bases between them. The germline V gene encodes CDR1 LNHDA and CDR2 SQIVND (reference sequence). The treatment denotes: approximately 9-day PBMC culture with coronavirus spike peptide pools or control peptides (ViraFEST assay). Per well, approximately 2.1 million PBMCs were cultured in the presence of around 11 IU/ml IL-2 and 10 ug/ml peptide pools. Findings and caveats of the study: For SARS-CoV-2-reactive clonotypes, the median went from 21 to 38, a nonsignificant increase. Relatively few convalescent patients were studied, without early post-infection timepoints.

This sequence originates from a human donor with COVID-19. The chain is built from TRBV19 and TRBJ2-7; either TRBD1 or TRBD2 may fit D (5 bases each). This sample comprised cultured CD4+ T cells from blood, obtained after SARS-CoV-2 vaccination. In nucleotides, the CDR3 is TGTGCCAGTAGTATGGGACCGGTCACCTACGAGCAGTACTTC. Translated, it gives CASSMGPVTYEQYF.